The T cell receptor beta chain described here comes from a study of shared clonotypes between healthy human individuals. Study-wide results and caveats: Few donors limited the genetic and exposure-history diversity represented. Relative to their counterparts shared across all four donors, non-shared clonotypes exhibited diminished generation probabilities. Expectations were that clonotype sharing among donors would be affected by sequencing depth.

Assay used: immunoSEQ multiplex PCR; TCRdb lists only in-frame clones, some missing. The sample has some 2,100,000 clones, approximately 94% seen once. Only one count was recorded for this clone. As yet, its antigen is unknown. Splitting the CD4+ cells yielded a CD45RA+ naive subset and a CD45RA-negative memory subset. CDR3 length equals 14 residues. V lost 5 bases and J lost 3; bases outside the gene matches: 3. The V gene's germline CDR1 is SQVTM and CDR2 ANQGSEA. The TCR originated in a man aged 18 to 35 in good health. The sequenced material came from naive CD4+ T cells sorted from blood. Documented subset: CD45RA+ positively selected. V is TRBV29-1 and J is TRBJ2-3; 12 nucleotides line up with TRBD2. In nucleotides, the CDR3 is TGCAGCGTTAGCCTAGCGGGGGGGACAGATACGCAGTATTTT. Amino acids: CSVSLAGGTDTQYF.